The next 9 T cell receptor beta chains were all read from a single sample in a study of T cell changes during pregnancy in multiple sclerosis. TCRdb's table, derived via immunoSEQ multiplex PCR, lists solely in-frame clones and lacks some. Altogether about 70,000 clones are present, around 94% being singletons, with the ten largest covering 2.1%. This specimen consisted of peripheral blood, obtained in the second trimester of pregnancy. All receptors come from a female donor in good health, enrolled as a control in a pregnancy study.

The chain uses TRBV7-3 and TRBJ2-1, with TRBD2 matching 10 bases. The V segment lost 6 bases and the J segment 7 bases; nucleotides outside the gene matches: 6. Germline lookup yields CDR1 SGHTA and CDR2 FQGTGA. This CDR3 contains 14 residues. The CDR3 DNA is TGTGCCAGCAGTTTTGGGACTAGCGTAAATGAGCAGTTCTTC. Amino acids: CASSFGTSVNEQFF.

The V gene is TRBV5-1, the J gene TRBJ1-1, with D unclear. CDR1 and CDR2 (germline): SGHRS, YFSETQ. The CDR3 runs 14 residues. Trimming cost V 0 bases and J 3 bases, with 9 bases left between them. The CDR3: CASSLGGSDTEAFF. DNA for the CDR3: TGCGCCAGCAGCTTGGGAGGGTCCGACACTGAAGCTTTCTTT. Full variable domain (missing parts from reference TRBV5-1 and TRBJ1-1): KAGVTQTPRYLIKTRGQQVTLSCSPISGHRSVSWYQQTPGQGLQFLFEYFSETQRNKGNFPGRFSGRQFSNSRSEMNVSTLELGDSALYLCASSLGGSDTEAFFGQGTRLTVV.

This clone was detected a few times. The rearrangement joins TRBV15 to TRBJ2-5; D might be TRBD2 (5 bases). The germline CDR1 and CDR2 sequences are LNHNV and YYDKDF (reference sequence). V dropped 3 bases and J dropped 5 bases, with 19 bases sitting between them. The CDR3 contains 16 residues. Written as DNA, the CDR3 is TGTGCCACCAGCAGGAGGGCCGCCTGGGCCCGGGAGACCCAGTACTTC. As protein: CATSRRAAWARETQYF.

V usage is TRBV4-1 and J usage is TRBJ1-2, with TRBD1 identical over 7 bases. Losses at the gene ends were 0 bases for V and 2 bases for J; bases not matched to a gene: 3. The CDR3 extends over 15 amino acids. Germline-derived CDR1 and CDR2 are MGHRA and YSYEKL. The CDR3: CASSQERGRNYGYTF. The CDR3 DNA is TGCGCCAGCAGCCAAGAGAGGGGGCGGAACTATGGCTACACCTTC.

This chain connects TRBV5-1 to TRBJ1-1, with D tentatively TRBD1 (6 bases). Per the germline V gene, CDR1 is SGHRS and CDR2 is YFSETQ. The CDR3 is 14 residues long. V was shortened by 4 bases and J by 5 bases, with 15 bases between the two germline ends. The CDR3 DNA follows: TGCGCCAGCAGCCAAGAACAGGGAAGGACTGAAGCTTTCTTT. This translates into CASSQEQGRTEAFF.

The CDR3 region is CASSPDRGNTGELFF. The DNA for the CDR3 is TGTGCCAGCAGTCCCGACAGGGGGAACACCGGGGAGCTGTTTTTT. The V gene is TRBV6-5, the J gene TRBJ2-2, with 8 bases identical to TRBD1. This CDR3 is built from 15 residues. CDR1 and CDR2 (germline): MNHEY, SVGAGI. Losses at the gene ends were 5 bases for V and 1 base for J; bases not matched to a gene: 3.

The chain uses TRBV6-5 and TRBJ1-1; 7 bases align to TRBD1. V lost 4 bases, J lost 1 base, and 6 bases stayed unmatched. The CDR3 covers 15 residues. The germline CDR1 and CDR2 sequences are MNHEY and SVGAGI. DNA for the CDR3: TGTGCCAGCAGTTTAGGAAGGGGGCGGAACACTGAAGCTTTCTTT. Encoded protein: CASSLGRGRNTEAFF.

V gene TRBV7-2 combines with J gene TRBJ2-2, with TRBD1 identical over 9 bases. The CDR3 has 15 residues. Germline CDR1 is SGHTA and CDR2 is FQGNSA. V lost 3 bases, J lost 4 bases, and 3 bases stayed unmatched. In DNA form, the CDR3 reads TGTGCCAGCAGCTTGGGGACAGGGACCACCGGGGAGCTGTTTTTT. Translating it yields CASSLGTGTTGELFF.

The rearrangement links TRBV5-1 to TRBJ1-4; 8 nucleotides line up with TRBD1. V dropped 4 bases and J dropped 3; count of bases not matched to a gene: 5. Germline V gene sequence: CDR1 SGHRS, CDR2 YFSETQ. This CDR3 contains 15 residues. The CDR3: CASSPLTGANEKLFF. Written as DNA, the CDR3 is TGCGCCAGCAGCCCGCTGACAGGGGCTAATGAAAAACTGTTTTTT.